This T cell receptor (beta chain) was obtained from a study of multiple sclerosis patients with progressive multifocal leukoencephalopathy (dated by TCRdb to 2018 to 2020). For the wider study: The study examined peripheral T and B cells of MS patients who developed PML (4 under natalizumab, 1 after alemtuzumab) and treated patients who did not. Longitudinal follow-up was performed in two natalizumab-treated patients who later developed PML, from before therapy through 6 and 12 months to PML onset. The study was designed to detect JC virus-specific or public T-cell expansions arising at the time of PML onset. Points the paper makes about the study in general: No common TRBV or TRBJ gene usage or preferential TRBV-TRBJ pairings were detected when PML developed. Most PML patients had lower normalized Shannon entropy, suggesting less diverse TRB repertoires, while values in the natalizumab-treated controls sat near 1. Analysis was restricted to peripheral blood, although for natalizumab-associated PML, cerebrospinal fluid or brain lymphocytes might be more informative. With only a small, descriptive cohort, it remained unclear whether the findings reflect JC virus infection or general immunocompromise. TRB clones above 0.5% frequency appeared only in PML patients, but expanded clones at PML onset were already present before and during natalizumab therapy.

The sample's time point label, decoded: about a year of natalizumab therapy. Interpreted using the paper, the treatment or condition label stands for: on natalizumab therapy at sampling. About five natalizumab-treated MS patients who did not develop PML were used as controls and were sampled longitudinally. All listed patients had previously received interferon beta, and all PML patients were female. T1 and T2 blood samples were collected at 6 and 12 months of natalizumab therapy, respectively. Ficoll-Hypaque density gradient centrifugation was used to isolate peripheral blood mononuclear cells. Using the immunoSEQ two-step multiplex PCR at survey-level depth, TRB CDR3 regions were amplified from genomic DNA. Synthetic inline TR CDR3 controls covering all V-J pairings were spiked into each PCR so that template counts could be estimated and amplification bias removed. Reads were processed so that amplification and sequencing bias were reduced, and quantification was performed against synthetic TR CDR3 analogs. Per the original workflow: Raw data were processed in ImmunoSEQ Analyzer, removing out-of-frame sequences and CDR3s with stop codons, and genes were named by IMGT nomenclature. Repertoire diversity was summarized as normalized Shannon entropy, defined as 1 minus Pielou's evenness. TRB sequences were considered identical only when V gene, J gene and CDR3 were shared. Public PML clonotypes were CDR3s shared by two or more PML-onset samples but absent earlier, in controls, and in public databases. Skylign with the observed count method was used to analyze CDR3 amino acid composition at each position. TCRdb provides this immuneACCESS table in a form limited to in-frame rearrangements. Some clones are lacking; in checked studies, under half of them reflect an unresolved V gene, and why the rest are absent is not known. For V, J and clone size, that table is used; D and trimming come from the DNA. The sample contains under 30,000 clones, 90% of them found a single time. The ten largest clones represent approximately 1.3% of the sample.

Concerning this clone itself: The clone's antigen remains unknown. Base quality data are lacking; no much larger clone is found one base away.

Source: PBMCs, taken from a patient treated with natalizumab. The receptor's source is a human donor with multiple sclerosis.

CDR3 protein: CASSQDPRTGDPTVNQPQHF. The DNA sequence is given as TGCGCCAGCAGCCAAGATCCGCGGACAGGGGACCCAACCGTCAATCAGCCCCAGCATTTT. The chain is assembled from TRBV4-1 and TRBJ1-5, with 9 middle bases fitting TRBD1. V is pruned by 0 bases and J by 3 bases, leaving 15 bases of the junction without a gene match. CDR1 is given as MGHRA and CDR2 as YSYEKL, both from the germline V gene. Spanning cysteine to phenylalanine, the CDR3 consists of 20 amino acids. The sequence is cut down to CDR3 DNA, 60 bases in frame from base 1.